This TCR beta chain was documented in a study of T cells in Graves' hyperthyroidism and ophthalmopathy. As for the study in general: At the time of initial diagnosis and before any treatment, peripheral blood was collected.

Thyroid ultrasound and orbital computed tomography, with clinical symptoms and serum thyroxine and TRAb, informed diagnoses. V dropped 2 bases and J dropped 4; count of bases not matched to a gene: 3. Germline CDR1 LGHDT, CDR2 YNNKEL (reference sequence). The CDR3 spans 15 residues. The CDR3 regions of TCR beta were amplified from RNA transcripts. An initial round of RT-PCR targeting the TCR CDR3 relied on the HTBI primer set. One entry per CDR3 protein, called by TCRdb with MiXCR from the multiplex PCR reads. The table lists hundreds of thousands of distinct CDR3 sequences, 15% to 20% of them singletons. On this clonotype: Antigen specificity is unknown.

General study findings and limits: Blood also held most thyroid clonotypes expanded beyond 0.001. Ophthalmopathy could be told apart from stable hyperthyroidism with a 13 V-J model.

The sequenced material came from blood. V gene TRBV3-1 combines with J gene TRBJ2-2, with 8 nucleotides matching TRBD2. This TCR was sampled from a woman in her 30s with Graves' hyperthyroidism. CDR3 in DNA: TGTGCCAGCAGCCAAAGGACTAGCCCCACCGGGGAGCTGTTTTTT. It codes for CASSQRTSPTGELFF.